Shown below are 22 T cell receptor beta chains from a single sample sequenced in a study of cytomegalovirus exposure and HLA in healthy donors. PCR used 60 Vbeta primers and 13 Jbeta primers. The method was immunoSEQ multiplex PCR; TCRdb's version includes in-frame clones alone and lacks a portion of them. The sample includes more than 150,000 clones, 65% to 90% seen only once; the top ten take under 8%. Sequencing was carried out using PBMCs. These TCRs come from a woman between 50 and 59 years old in good health and CMV-seropositive.

V and J are TRBV7-2 and TRBJ2-3; 11 nucleotides match TRBD2. Germline assignment: CDR1 SGHTA and CDR2 FQGNSA. Trimming took 4 bases from V and 5 from J; bases not matched to a gene: 5. The CDR3 loop spans 15 amino acids. The CDR3 sequence is CASSSLSGGGDTQYF. CDR3 in DNA: TGTGCCAGCAGCTCCCTTAGCGGGGGGGGAGATACGCAGTATTTT.

This clone was picked up one time. The chain links TRBV10-3 to TRBJ2-6; 8 bases line up with TRBD2. There are 15 residues in the CDR3. Germline lookup yields CDR1 ENHRY and CDR2 SYGVKD. The V segment lost 6 bases and the J segment 1 base; nucleotides outside the gene matches: 2. CDR3 in DNA: TGTGCCATCAGCGGGACTAGTTCTGGGGCCAACGTCCTGACTTTC. Its translation: CAISGTSSGANVLTF.

This clone was picked up a small number of times. The chain couples TRBV7-6 to TRBJ2-6, with D perhaps matching TRBD1 (6 bases). With 1 base removed from V and 0 bases from J, the gap between germline ends came to 10 bases. CDR3 length: 17 amino acids. Germline V lookup: CDR1 SGHVS, CDR2 FNYEAQ. CDR3 amino acids: CASSLDRASSGANVLTF. Here the CDR3 DNA reads TGTGCCAGCAGCTTAGACAGGGCTTCCTCTGGGGCCAACGTCCTGACTTTC.

This clone was picked up one time. The chain is built from TRBV15 and TRBJ1-2, with TRBD1 matching over 7 bases. The V segment lost 7 bases and the J segment 4 bases; nucleotides outside the gene matches: 9. The CDR3 spans 14 residues. Germline values: CDR1 LNHNV, CDR2 YYDKDF (reference sequence). CDR3 sequence (DNA): TGTGCCACCAACCCAGCCGGGACAGTCTATGGCTACACCTTC. It is translated as CATNPAGTVYGYTF.

The rearrangement links TRBV4-3 to TRBJ2-3; 8 positions agree with TRBD2. V dropped 3 bases and J dropped 2; count of bases not matched to a gene: 10. The CDR3 contains 17 residues. CDR1 and CDR2 (germline): LGHNA, YSLEER. CDR3 nucleotide sequence: TGCGCCAGCAGCCAGGACTCTCGCGGGGGGTCCACAGATACGCAGTATTTT. Its translation is CASSQDSRGGSTDTQYF.

This chain connects TRBV7-9 to TRBJ1-1; 7 bases align to TRBD1. CDR1 and CDR2 (germline): SEHNR, FQNEAQ (reference sequence). V was pared by 2 bases and J by 6 bases, with 6 bases of the junction left unmatched. The CDR3 sequence is 14 residues long. The CDR3 reads CASSLYGQGAEAFF. For the CDR3, the DNA is TGTGCCAGCAGCTTATACGGGCAGGGGGCTGAAGCTTTCTTT. Complete variable domain (other parts from reference TRBV7-9 and TRBJ1-1): DTGVSQNPRHKITKRGQNVTFRCDPISEHNRLYWYRQTLGQGPEFLTYFQNEAQLEKSRLLSDRFSAERPKGSFSTLEIQRTEQGDSAMYLCASSLYGQGAEAFFGQGTRLTVV.

The chain combines TRBV27 with TRBJ2-7; 11 nucleotides align to TRBD2. Germline V CDR1 and CDR2: MNHEY, SMNVEV (reference sequence). J lost 6 bases, V lost 0 bases, and 1 base had no gene match. The CDR3 has 14 residues. For the CDR3, the DNA is TGTGCCAGCAGTTTATCTACTAGCGGGGGCGAGCAGTACTTC. It yields the protein CASSLSTSGGEQYF.

The chain is built from TRBV5-1 and TRBJ1-1, with D possibly being TRBD1 (5 bases). The V gene lost 0 bases and the J gene lost 3 bases, with 6 bases spanning the gap. This CDR3 contains 13 residues. CDR1 SGHRS and CDR2 YFSETQ come from the germline V gene. The CDR3 spells CASSLEQDTEAFF. CDR3 sequence (DNA): TGCGCCAGCAGCTTGGAACAGGACACTGAAGCTTTCTTT. Filled out from reference TRBV5-1 and TRBJ1-1, the complete variable domain reads KAGVTQTPRYLIKTRGQQVTLSCSPISGHRSVSWYQQTPGQGLQFLFEYFSETQRNKGNFPGRFSGRQFSNSRSEMNVSTLELGDSALYLCASSLEQDTEAFFGQGTRLTVV.

V usage is TRBV27 and J usage is TRBJ2-2, with TRBD2 matching 8 bases. Germline lookup yields CDR1 MNHEY and CDR2 SMNVEV (reference sequence). This CDR3 region has 15 residues. Unmatched junction bases numbered 5, after V lost 0 bases and J lost 8 bases. Here the CDR3 reads CASSLSGGAWGELFF. The CDR3 region has the DNA TGTGCCAGCAGTTTATCCGGGGGGGCCTGGGGGGAGCTGTTTTTT.

In DNA, the CDR3 is TGCGCCAGCAGTCAATCTAAGCGACAGGGGGACTATGGCTACACCTTC. The encoded protein is CASSQSKRQGDYGYTF. V is TRBV23-1 and J is TRBJ1-2; 9 nucleotides align to TRBD1. TRBV23-1 is designated an ORF whose function remains uncertain. The CDR3 has 16 residues. J gave up 3 bases and V 0 bases, and 5 bases lay outside the gene matches.

The chain recombines TRBV13 with TRBJ2-2, with TRBD1 identical over 9 bases. The CDR3 sequence is 15 residues long. The germline CDR1 and CDR2 sequences are PRHDT and FYEKMQ (reference sequence). V lost 5 bases to trimming and J lost 10 bases; unmatched junction nucleotides: 11. The CDR3 sequence: CASSRPGQGDKELFF. The CDR3 DNA reads as TGTGCCAGCAGCCGACCGGGACAGGGCGATAAGGAGCTGTTTTTT.

The gene calls are TRBV4-3 and TRBJ2-7; TRBD2 agrees at 8 bases. CDR1 LGHNA and CDR2 YSLEER come from the germline V gene. After removal of 0 bases from V and 2 bases from J, the junction contained 3 bases not matched to a gene. The CDR3 is 15 residues long. The CDR3 is CASSQEPGLAYEQYF. The CDR3 bases are TGCGCCAGCAGCCAAGAACCGGGACTAGCCTACGAGCAGTACTTC.

The chain combines TRBV6-1 with TRBJ2-7; 8 positions agree with TRBD1. Germline CDR1 and CDR2: MNHNS and SASEGT. Trimming removed 7 bases from V and 6 bases from J; junction bases left unmatched: 14. The CDR3 totals 15 residues. The CDR3 loop reads CASKRDFGTGAEQYF. The DNA of the CDR3 is TGTGCCAGCAAAAGAGACTTCGGGACAGGCGCCGAGCAGTACTTC.

Notes on this clone: In the same sample, other DNA sequences code for this CDR3. The chain uses TRBV27 and TRBJ1-1; the D is unclear. Germline V gene data show CDR1 as MNHEY and CDR2 as SMNVEV (reference sequence). V dropped 4 bases and J dropped 4 bases, with 4 bases sitting between them. There are 11 residues in the CDR3. CDR3 sequence reads: CASSSFTEAFF. Here the CDR3 DNA reads TGTGCCAGCAGTTCCTTCACTGAAGCTTTCTTT.

In its sample, this clone was seen a few times. J is TRBJ2-2 and V is TRBV19; the D is unclear. The CDR3 is 13 residues long. The ends were cut back, 7 bases at V and 6 bases at J, with 12 bases in the middle. The germline CDR1 and CDR2 sequences are LNHDA and SQIVND (reference sequence). CDR3 in DNA: TGTGCCAGTACCTCATTTCAGTCCGGGGAGCTGTTTTTT. This gives the protein CASTSFQSGELFF.

This sequence joins TRBV27 and TRBJ2-7, with TRBD2 as a possible D gene (7 bases). V was trimmed by 2 bases and J by 2 bases, leaving 16 bases between them. The CDR3 sequence is 16 residues long. Germline V lookup: CDR1 MNHEY, CDR2 SMNVEV (reference sequence). In nucleotides, the CDR3 is TGTGCCAGCAGTTTAAGTGGGGGGGGCCTCACCTACGAGCAGTACTTC. Translated, it gives CASSLSGGGLTYEQYF.

V usage is TRBV2 and J usage is TRBJ1-3; D unclear. Germline V gene sequence: CDR1 SNHLY, CDR2 FYNNEI. CDR3 length: 14 amino acids. V was clipped by 5 bases and J by 0 bases, with 8 bases between them. The CDR3 DNA reads TGTGCCAGCAGTTTCAGTGCCTCTGGAAACACCATATATTTT. This sequence encodes CASSFSASGNTIYF. The variable domain in full, completed from reference TRBV2 and TRBJ1-3, reads EPEVTQTPSHQVTQMGQEVILRCVPISNHLYFYWYRQILGQKVEFLVSFYNNEISEKSEIFDDQFSVERPDGSNFTLKIRSTKLEDSAMYFCASSFSASGNTIYFGEGSWLTVV.

This clone was seen once. The CDR3 here is CASSRGSRFGYTF. CDR3 sequence (DNA): TGTGCCAGCAGCCGAGGGAGCAGGTTTGGCTACACCTTC. The J gene is TRBJ1-2, the V gene TRBV11-2; D is unclear. This CDR3 comprises 13 residues. Deletions cut 5 bases from V and 7 bases from J, with 14 bases between. In germline, CDR1 is SGHAT, CDR2 FQNNGV.

The chain is built from TRBV30 and TRBJ2-3; 9 nucleotides line up with TRBD2. The CDR3 spans 14 residues. Germline values: CDR1 GTSNPN, CDR2 SVGIG (reference sequence). Trimming cost V 2 bases and J 0 bases; bases outside gene matches: 0. The CDR3 is CAWSLAGSTDTQYF. In nucleotides, the CDR3 is TGTGCCTGGAGTCTAGCGGGGAGCACAGATACGCAGTATTTT.

The rearrangement joins TRBV11-2 to TRBJ1-6, with unresolved D. Trimming pared 4 bases from V and 4 bases from J, leaving 8 bases between. Germline V gives CDR1 SGHAT, CDR2 FQNNGV. CDR3 length equals 14 residues. The CDR3 bases are TGTGCCAGCAGCTCCTCTCAGTATAATTCACCCCTCCACTTT. It codes for CASSSSQYNSPLHF.

The CDR3 here is CASSIRGGPQPQHF. CDR3 DNA: TGTGCCAGTAGTATTCGGGGGGGTCCTCAGCCCCAGCATTTT. The V call is TRBV19, the J call TRBJ1-5, with D perhaps TRBD1 (5 bases). CDR1 LNHDA and CDR2 SQIVND come from the germline V gene (reference sequence). The CDR3 spans 14 residues. Trimming took off 3 bases at V and 6 bases at J, with 12 bases between the two ends.

The chain employs TRBV27 and TRBJ1-6; 7 nucleotides match TRBD1. Unmatched junction bases numbered 5, after V lost 6 bases and J lost 9 bases. CDR3 length equals 13 residues. Germline assignment: CDR1 MNHEY and CDR2 SMNVEV (reference sequence). As DNA, the CDR3 is TGTGCCAGCAGATCCAGGACAGGTTCACCCCTCCACTTT. Its protein is CASRSRTGSPLHF.